Listed below are T cell receptor beta chains from one sample, sequenced in a study of patients and donors after allogeneic stem cell transplantation. Via MiXCR, TCRdb re-called the RT-PCR reads, giving one row per CDR3 protein. In the table there are under 200,000 distinct CDR3 sequences, around 28% of which are singletons. Sequencing input: blood, either unsorted or a sorted T cell fraction (not recorded which). Receptors were obtained from a human donor who was either an allogeneic HSCT recipient or a stem cell or donor lymphocyte infusion donor (not recorded which). It is not recorded whose cells these are; they may come from a transplant donor. The CDR3 runs from the conserved cysteine through the conserved F or W. Each record gives: J gene, D gene, clone size, V gene, CDR3 protein, CDR3 DNA. A D gene is named only where the DNA matches it firmly. Clone size, where shown, is once, few, many, or a class for clones that have expanded.

j_gene: TRBJ1-5; d_gene: TRBD1; abundance: many; v_gene: TRBV6-6; CDR3aa: CASSPTGDQPQHF; CDR3nt: TGTGCCAGCAGTCCGACAGGGGATCAGCCCCAGCATTTT
j_gene: TRBJ1-2; d_gene: TRBD1; abundance: few; v_gene: TRBV24-1; CDR3aa: CATSDSRTGGYGYTF; CDR3nt: TGTGCCACCAGTGACTCTAGGACAGGGGGCTATGGCTACACCTTC
j_gene: TRBJ2-1; d_gene: TRBD2; abundance: .; v_gene: TRBV29-1; CDR3aa: CSVDSGSVNEQFF; CDR3nt: TGCAGCGTTGATAGCGGGAGTGTGAATGAGCAGTTCTTC
j_gene: TRBJ1-5; d_gene: .; abundance: .; v_gene: TRBV7-9; CDR3aa: CASSPDGGRGYQPQHF; CDR3nt: TGTGCCAGCAGCCCCGATGGGGGCAGGGGTTACCAGCCCCAGCATTTT
j_gene: TRBJ2-3; d_gene: .; abundance: .; v_gene: TRBV3-1; CDR3aa: CASSQRVDRLTDTQYF; CDR3nt: TGTGCCAGCAGCCAAAGGGTGGACAGACTCACAGATACGCAGTATTTT
j_gene: TRBJ2-7; d_gene: .; abundance: few; v_gene: TRBV4-2; CDR3aa: CASSQEKSGIYEQYF; CDR3nt: TGTGCCAGCAGCCAAGAGAAGAGCGGAATCTACGAGCAGTACTTC
j_gene: TRBJ1-1; d_gene: .; abundance: many; v_gene: TRBV4-3; CDR3aa: CASSQVGGNTEAFF; CDR3nt: TGCGCCAGCAGCCAAGTAGGAGGGAACACTGAAGCTTTCTTT
j_gene: TRBJ1-2; d_gene: .; abundance: .; v_gene: TRBV18; CDR3aa: CASSNPTVNYGYTF; CDR3nt: TGTGCCAGCTCAAACCCGACAGTTAACTATGGCTACACCTTC
j_gene: TRBJ1-2; d_gene: .; abundance: few; v_gene: TRBV20-1; CDR3aa: CSAPKGSGGYTF; CDR3nt: TGCAGTGCCCCGAAGGGGTCCGGTGGCTACACCTTC
j_gene: TRBJ1-2; d_gene: .; abundance: few; v_gene: TRBV12-3/TRBV12-4; CDR3aa: CASSLQQGRAYGYTF; CDR3nt: TGTGCCAGCAGTCTACAACAGGGTCGGGCCTATGGCTACACCTTC
j_gene: TRBJ2-7; d_gene: .; abundance: .; v_gene: TRBV28; CDR3aa: CRTGSAGSYEQYF; CDR3nt: TGTCGGACAGGATCAGCGGGGTCCTACGAGCAGTACTTC
j_gene: TRBJ1-2; d_gene: .; abundance: few; v_gene: TRBV6-2/TRBV6-3; CDR3aa: CASTGVGLYYGYTF; CDR3nt: TGTGCCAGCACCGGAGTAGGACTTTACTATGGCTACACCTTC
j_gene: TRBJ2-5; d_gene: .; abundance: .; v_gene: TRBV7-2; CDR3aa: CASSLQGSGETQYF; CDR3nt: TGTGCCAGCAGCCTCCAGGGCTCCGGGGAGACCCAGTACTTC
j_gene: TRBJ2-7; d_gene: .; abundance: .; v_gene: TRBV12-5; CDR3aa: CASGLPESWGEQYF; CDR3nt: TGTGCTAGTGGTTTACCGGAGTCCTGGGGCGAGCAGTACTTC
j_gene: TRBJ1-2; d_gene: .; abundance: .; v_gene: TRBV11-2; CDR3aa: CASSLRVLANYDYTF; CDR3nt: TGTGCCAGCAGCTTAAGGGTTTTAGCTAACTATGACTACACCTTC
j_gene: TRBJ1-5; d_gene: .; abundance: many; v_gene: TRBV28; CDR3aa: CASSPGRNQPQHF; CDR3nt: TGTGCCAGCTCCCCGGGGAGAAATCAGCCCCAGCATTTT
j_gene: TRBJ1-1; d_gene: .; abundance: .; v_gene: TRBV12-3/TRBV12-4; CDR3aa: CASTKGSTEAFF; CDR3nt: TGTGCCAGCACGAAGGGGAGCACTGAAGCTTTCTTT
j_gene: TRBJ2-3; d_gene: .; abundance: many; v_gene: TRBV25-1; CDR3aa: CASTLSNTQYF; CDR3nt: TGTGCCAGCACCCTCTCCAATACGCAGTATTTT
j_gene: TRBJ2-3; d_gene: .; abundance: .; v_gene: TRBV27; CDR3aa: CASSSYLTDTQYF; CDR3nt: TGTGCCAGCAGTTCCTATTTGACAGATACGCAGTATTTT
j_gene: TRBJ2-7; d_gene: TRBD2; abundance: .; v_gene: TRBV5-1; CDR3aa: CASSFARGRYEQYF; CDR3nt: TGCGCCAGCAGCTTTGCGCGGGGGAGGTACGAGCAGTACTTC
j_gene: TRBJ2-1; d_gene: .; abundance: .; v_gene: TRBV5-1; CDR3aa: CASSTSGTAREEQFF; CDR3nt: TGCGCCAGCAGCACCTCCGGGACAGCCCGGGAGGAGCAGTTCTTC
j_gene: TRBJ1-2; d_gene: .; abundance: few; v_gene: TRBV4-3; CDR3aa: CASSLLLGGGYGYTF; CDR3nt: TGCGCCAGCAGCCTACTGCTTGGGGGGGGCTATGGCTACACCTTC
j_gene: TRBJ2-2; d_gene: .; abundance: .; v_gene: TRBV5-8; CDR3aa: CASSLGSATGELFF; CDR3nt: TGTGCCAGCAGCTTGGGTAGCGCCACCGGGGAGCTGTTTTTT
j_gene: TRBJ2-2; d_gene: .; abundance: few; v_gene: TRBV11-2; CDR3aa: CASSPWGTGELFF; CDR3nt: TGTGCCAGCAGCCCGTGGGGGACCGGGGAGCTGTTTTTT
j_gene: TRBJ1-2; d_gene: .; abundance: few; v_gene: TRBV7-6; CDR3aa: CASSAPADYGYTF; CDR3nt: TGTGCCAGCAGTGCCCCAGCTGACTATGGCTACACCTTC
j_gene: TRBJ2-1; d_gene: .; abundance: few; v_gene: TRBV15; CDR3aa: CATSRDLVSYNEQFF; CDR3nt: TGTGCCACCAGCAGAGATTTGGTCTCTTACAATGAGCAGTTCTTC
j_gene: TRBJ1-1; d_gene: .; abundance: .; v_gene: TRBV20-1; CDR3aa: CSARDVRVNTEAFF; CDR3nt: TGCAGTGCTAGAGATGTCAGGGTTAACACTGAAGCTTTCTTT
j_gene: TRBJ1-2; d_gene: TRBD1; abundance: .; v_gene: TRBV28; CDR3aa: CASRQGGSNYGYTF; CDR3nt: TGTGCCAGCAGGCAGGGGGGTTCTAACTATGGCTACACCTTC
j_gene: TRBJ2-1; d_gene: TRBD2; abundance: few; v_gene: TRBV18; CDR3aa: CASSPPGTSLNEQFF; CDR3nt: TGTGCCAGCTCACCACCCGGGACTAGTCTCAATGAGCAGTTCTTC
j_gene: TRBJ2-7; d_gene: TRBD2; abundance: .; v_gene: TRBV29-1; CDR3aa: CSVRLAGDYEQYF; CDR3nt: TGCAGCGTTCGACTAGCGGGGGACTACGAGCAGTACTTC
j_gene: TRBJ2-1; d_gene: TRBD1; abundance: few; v_gene: TRBV7-9; CDR3aa: CATPDRGSYNEQFF; CDR3nt: TGTGCCACCCCCGACAGGGGAAGCTACAATGAGCAGTTCTTC
j_gene: TRBJ1-2; d_gene: .; abundance: .; v_gene: TRBV4-3; CDR3aa: CASSQERHERYTF; CDR3nt: TGCGCCAGCAGCCAAGAAAGGCACGAGCGCTACACCTTC
j_gene: TRBJ1-5; d_gene: TRBD1; abundance: few; v_gene: TRBV12-3/TRBV12-4; CDR3aa: CASKDRGLGNQPQHF; CDR3nt: TGTGCCAGCAAGGACAGGGGTTTGGGCAATCAGCCCCAGCATTTT
j_gene: TRBJ2-6; d_gene: .; abundance: .; v_gene: TRBV6-5; CDR3aa: CASTIGGSGANVLTF; CDR3nt: TGTGCCAGCACAATAGGGGGGTCTGGGGCCAACGTCCTGACTTTC
j_gene: TRBJ1-1; d_gene: TRBD1; abundance: few; v_gene: TRBV20-1; CDR3aa: CSAGGTGIIVNTEAFF; CDR3nt: TGCAGTGCTGGAGGGACAGGGATAATTGTGAACACTGAAGCTTTCTTT
j_gene: TRBJ1-1; d_gene: .; abundance: few; v_gene: TRBV6-5; CDR3aa: CASSYSGRLFMNTEAFF; CDR3nt: TGTGCCAGCAGTTACTCTGGCAGGCTATTCATGAACACTGAAGCTTTCTTT
j_gene: TRBJ1-3; d_gene: TRBD1; abundance: once; v_gene: TRBV3-1; CDR3aa: CASSQGTGSGNTIYF; CDR3nt: TGTGCCAGCAGCCAAGGGACAGGGTCCGGAAACACCATATATTTT
j_gene: TRBJ1-1; d_gene: TRBD1; abundance: .; v_gene: TRBV7-9; CDR3aa: CASTRGDRGAFF; CDR3nt: TGTGCCAGCACCCGGGGCGACAGGGGAGCTTTCTTT
j_gene: TRBJ2-1; d_gene: .; abundance: .; v_gene: TRBV3-1; CDR3aa: CASSQDARVADYNEQFF; CDR3nt: TGTGCCAGCAGCCAAGATGCGAGGGTCGCGGACTACAATGAGCAGTTCTTC
j_gene: TRBJ2-5; d_gene: .; abundance: once; v_gene: TRBV12-3/TRBV12-4; CDR3aa: CASSRRSQQETQYF; CDR3nt: TGTGCCAGCAGCCGAAGGTCCCAACAAGAGACCCAGTACTTC
j_gene: TRBJ1-6; d_gene: .; abundance: .; v_gene: TRBV20-1; CDR3aa: CSAPAQEAYNSPLHF; CDR3nt: TGCAGTGCCCCCGCCCAGGAAGCCTATAATTCACCCCTCCACTTT
j_gene: TRBJ2-7; d_gene: TRBD1; abundance: .; v_gene: TRBV5-4; CDR3aa: CASSPGPTGAYYEQYF; CDR3nt: TGTGCCAGCAGCCCCGGGCCTACAGGGGCTTACTACGAGCAGTACTTC
j_gene: TRBJ2-2; d_gene: TRBD1; abundance: .; v_gene: TRBV12-3/TRBV12-4; CDR3aa: CASSGRQGATTGELFF; CDR3nt: TGTGCCAGCAGCGGAAGGCAGGGGGCAACCACCGGGGAGCTGTTTTTT
j_gene: TRBJ1-6; d_gene: .; abundance: once; v_gene: TRBV15; CDR3aa: CATSRSPPRDSPLHF; CDR3nt: TGTGCCACCAGCCGAAGTCCTCCTAGGGACTCACCCCTCCACTTT
j_gene: TRBJ1-6; d_gene: .; abundance: few; v_gene: TRBV6-5; CDR3aa: CASTPGPHSPLHF; CDR3nt: TGTGCCAGCACCCCGGGGCCTCATTCACCCCTCCACTTT
j_gene: TRBJ1-5; d_gene: .; abundance: few; v_gene: TRBV4-1; CDR3aa: CASSQGFVGNQPQHF; CDR3nt: TGCGCCAGCAGCCAAGGGTTCGTCGGCAATCAGCCCCAGCATTTT
j_gene: TRBJ2-5; d_gene: .; abundance: once; v_gene: TRBV7-8; CDR3aa: CASSESGTPQETQYF; CDR3nt: TGTGCCAGCAGCGAGTCGGGGACGCCTCAAGAGACCCAGTACTTC